The 23 T cell receptor beta chains in this list originate from one sample, sequenced in a study of vaccination and CD4 T cells after COVID-19. The study sequenced cultured CD4+ T cell DNA using the Oncomine TCR Beta short-read assay. MiXCR, run by TCRdb on the PCR reads, gives a single entry per CDR3 protein. The data show some 16,000 distinct CDR3 sequences, around 44% seen once. Documented treatment: roughly 11-day PBMC culture with coronavirus spike peptide pools or control peptides (ViraFEST assay). These receptors have no identified antigens. Material: CD4+ T cells from blood, cultured in vitro. The receptor set was obtained from a human donor who had recovered from COVID-19.

The CDR3 bases are TGTGCCAGCAGTCCGGACGACAGGAATAATTCACCCCTCCACTTT. Translated, it gives CASSPDDRNNSPLHF. J is TRBJ1-6 and V is TRBV6-1; weak D call: TRBD1 (6 bases). Looked up from germline, CDR1 is MNHNS and CDR2 is SASEGT. Trimming removed 5 bases at V and 5 bases at J, with 13 bases between. The CDR3 is 15 residues long.

The rearrangement joins TRBV6-1 to TRBJ1-5; D unclear. The CDR3 has 14 residues. CDR1 MNHNS and CDR2 SASEGT come from the germline V gene. V lost 8 bases, J lost 1 base, and 12 bases lay in between. The CDR3: CASARDGSNQPQHF. In DNA, the CDR3 is TGTGCCAGCGCAAGAGATGGGAGCAATCAGCCCCAGCATTTT.

This sequence joins TRBV12-3 or TRBV12-4 and TRBJ2-1, with 7 bases that match TRBD1. The V and J ends lost 5 bases and 4 bases, in that order; junction bases with no gene match: 8. This CDR3 is 15 amino acids long. CDR3 sequence reads: CASSRRDRGYNEQFF. For the CDR3, the DNA is TGTGCCAGCAGTCGCAGGGACAGAGGTTACAATGAGCAGTTCTTC.

This chain joins TRBV15 and TRBJ1-2; a possible D gene is TRBD1 (6 bases). CDR3 length: 15 residues. Germline V CDR1 and CDR2: LNHNV, YYDKDF (reference sequence). Trimming removed 0 bases from V and 6 bases from J, with 14 bases in between. The CDR3 sequence is CATSRDGGRLDGYTF. The CDR3 DNA is TGTGCCACCAGCAGAGACGGGGGGCGACTGGATGGCTACACCTTC.

The chain links TRBV7-8 to TRBJ2-1; D gene ambiguous. CDR1 and CDR2 (germline): SGHVS, FQNEAQ. This CDR3 contains 14 residues. V lost 0 bases and J 4 bases, leaving 7 bases between the germline ends. The chain's CDR3 is CASSLAHLYNEQFF. CDR3 DNA: TGTGCCAGCAGCTTAGCGCACTTGTACAATGAGCAGTTCTTC.

V is TRBV28 and J is TRBJ1-6; no firm D call. The CDR3 totals 14 residues. Germline CDR1 reads MDHEN; CDR2 reads SYDVKM. Between the trimmed V and J ends, which lost 6 bases and 4 bases, there was a span of 10 bases. The CDR3 DNA reads as TGTGCCAGCAGGGCTGACGGATATAATTCACCCCTCCACTTT. It translates to CASRADGYNSPLHF.

This clonotype came up a few times. J is TRBJ1-6 and V is TRBV2, with 11 bases aligning to TRBD1. The germline V gene encodes CDR1 SNHLY and CDR2 FYNNEI. The CDR3 loop spans 14 amino acids. Trimming cost V 4 bases and J 12 bases; bases outside gene matches: 5. CDR3 sequence reads: CASSATGQGEPLHF. CDR3 nucleotide sequence: TGTGCCAGCAGTGCCACGGGACAGGGGGAACCCCTCCACTTT.

The chain joins TRBV7-2 to TRBJ2-5, with D maybe TRBD1 (6 bases). CDR3 length equals 15 residues. Germline loops: CDR1 SGHTA, CDR2 FQGNSA. V dropped 4 bases and J dropped 5 bases, with 17 bases sitting between them. The CDR3 region has the DNA TGTGCCAGCAGCTGGCAGGGGTGGGTGTCGGAGACCCAGTACTTC. Encoded protein: CASSWQGWVSETQYF.

The chain joins TRBV7-3 to TRBJ2-2; TRBD2 matches at 8 bases. The CDR3 is 13 residues long. Germline assignment: CDR1 SGHTA and CDR2 FQGTGA. With 5 bases clipped from V and 7 bases from J, the junction kept 3 bases outside the gene matches. As DNA, the CDR3 is TGTGCCAGCAGCCATAGCGGGATCGGGGAGCTGTTTTTT. Translated: CASSHSGIGELFF.

This clonotype was observed a few times. J is TRBJ1-2 and V is TRBV20-1, with D possibly being TRBD1 (5 bases). The V gene's germline CDR1 is DFQATT and CDR2 SNEGSKA (reference sequence). V was pared by 1 base and J by 6 bases, with 18 bases between. The CDR3 extends over 15 amino acids. CDR3 sequence (DNA): TGCAGTGCTAGAGGCAGTCGGGCAGGGATTGATGGCTACACCTTC. Its protein is CSARGSRAGIDGYTF.

This clonotype was detected only a few times. The chain employs TRBV2 and TRBJ2-3; D uncertain. The CDR3 runs 16 residues. Germline values: CDR1 SNHLY, CDR2 FYNNEI. Trimming took off 4 bases at V and 5 bases at J, with 19 bases between the two ends. The CDR3 nucleotides are TGTGCCAGCAGTGCCCGTCTCGCCTTATCAGGAGATACGCAGTATTTT. It codes for CASSARLALSGDTQYF.

V gene TRBV2 combines with J gene TRBJ2-1; 10 bases are a match to TRBD2. CDR3 length: 15 residues. The V segment lost 7 bases and the J segment 2 bases; nucleotides outside the gene matches: 5. Germline CDR1 SNHLY, CDR2 FYNNEI. CDR3 nucleotide sequence: TGTGCCAGCACCCTACTAGCGGGACCCTACAATGAGCAGTTCTTC. This codes for CASTLLAGPYNEQFF.

This clonotype was counted only a few times. The rearrangement links TRBV20-1 to TRBJ2-1, with TRBD2 identical over 7 bases. Germline V gives CDR1 DFQATT, CDR2 SNEGSKA (reference sequence). Trimming at V came to 0 bases and at J to 0 bases, leaving 11 bases not matched to a gene. The CDR3 has 18 residues. The CDR3 protein is CSARDTTGRESSYNEQFF. CDR3 in DNA: TGCAGTGCTAGAGATACGACCGGGCGGGAGAGCTCCTACAATGAGCAGTTCTTC.

V is TRBV6-2 or TRBV6-3 and J is TRBJ1-2, with D possibly matching TRBD1 (6 bases). The CDR3 is made up of 14 amino acids. Trimming stripped 4 bases from V and 8 bases from J, with 17 bases between. CDR1 and CDR2 (germline): MNHEY, SVGEGT. The CDR3 nucleotides read TGTGCCAGCAGTTCGCCCAGGGACAAACGCGGCTACACCTTC. It codes for CASSSPRDKRGYTF.

V usage is TRBV5-1 and J usage is TRBJ2-5, with D possibly matching TRBD2 (5 bases). The V end lost 0 bases, the J end lost 4 bases, and 10 bases lay between the germline ends. This CDR3 has 14 amino acids. The germline V gene has CDR1 SGHRS and CDR2 YFSETQ. CDR3: CASSLVGVRETQYF. CDR3 coding DNA: TGCGCCAGCAGCTTGGTGGGAGTTCGAGAGACCCAGTACTTC.

Only a few counts were recorded for this clonotype. The V and J genes are TRBV27 and TRBJ2-3; the match to TRBD2 covers 11 bases. Germline CDR1 reads MNHEY; CDR2 reads SMNVEV (reference sequence). This CDR3 contains 18 residues. J was trimmed by 4 bases and V by 2 bases; bases with no gene match: 11. CDR3 sequence: CASSLRAGSGRAPDTQYF. CDR3 nucleotides: TGTGCCAGCAGTTTAAGGGCTGGTAGCGGGAGGGCCCCAGATACGCAGTATTTT.

The V call is TRBV24-1, the J call TRBJ2-5; D is ambiguous. V lost 1 base and J 4 bases, leaving 3 bases between the germline ends. Germline CDR1 and CDR2: KGHDR and SFDVKD. The CDR3 consists of 12 residues. The CDR3, as DNA: TGTGCCACCAGTGATTTTTTAGAGACCCAGTACTTC. This sequence encodes CATSDFLETQYF.

This clonotype was detected only a few times. The chain is built from TRBV5-1 and TRBJ1-5, with D tentatively TRBD1 (5 bases). Germline V gene lookup returns CDR1 SGHRS and CDR2 YFSETQ. There are 14 residues in the CDR3. Trimming took 5 bases from V and 0 from J, leaving 9 bases between them. The CDR3 loop is CASRGDGSNQPQHF. The CDR3, as DNA: TGCGCCAGCAGGGGGGACGGTAGCAATCAGCCCCAGCATTTT.

This chain uses TRBV2 with TRBJ2-3; no reliable D call. With 6 bases removed from V and 0 bases from J, the gap between germline ends came to 7 bases. Germline CDR1 and CDR2: SNHLY and FYNNEI. This CDR3 has 13 residues. DNA of the CDR3: TGTGCCAGCAGAGCTTCTAGCACAGATACGCAGTATTTT. Protein: CASRASSTDTQYF.

This chain joins TRBV27 and TRBJ2-7; 7 positions match TRBD1. This CDR3 comprises 16 residues. After removal of 6 bases from V and 3 bases from J, the junction contained 14 bases not matched to a gene. Germline V lookup: CDR1 MNHEY, CDR2 SMNVEV (reference sequence). CDR3 in DNA: TGTGCCAGCAGCGCCTATCCTCGGGACAGACACTACGAGCAGTACTTC. It is translated as CASSAYPRDRHYEQYF.

The rearrangement uses TRBV20-1 and TRBJ2-7; TRBD2 agrees at 8 bases. The CDR3 sequence is 16 residues long. V dropped 5 bases and J dropped 0; count of bases not matched to a gene: 12. CDR1 and CDR2 from the germline V gene are DFQATT and SNEGSKA (reference sequence). The CDR3: CSALPGLAGLSYEQYF. In DNA form, the CDR3 reads TGCAGTGCTTTACCCGGGCTAGCGGGCCTCTCCTACGAGCAGTACTTC.

The rearrangement links TRBV20-1 to TRBJ2-7; D remains ambiguous. Germline assignment: CDR1 DFQATT and CDR2 SNEGSKA (reference sequence). This CDR3 has 12 amino acids. Trimming pared 7 bases from V and 5 bases from J, leaving 15 bases between. Here the CDR3 DNA reads TGCAGTGGTGCCGCGGTGGCCGACGAGCAGTACTTC. This encodes CSGAAVADEQYF.

The rearrangement joins TRBV20-1 to TRBJ2-5, with D perhaps TRBD2 (7 bases). Trimming pared 6 bases from V and 5 bases from J, leaving 22 bases between. Germline V gives CDR1 DFQATT, CDR2 SNEGSKA (reference sequence). CDR3 length: 15 residues. The CDR3 here is CSASPGLRGGETQYF. CDR3 coding DNA: TGCAGTGCCAGTCCCGGACTAAGGGGGGGGGAGACCCAGTACTTC.